The present entry profiles one T cell receptor (beta chain) with its context. Measured with immunoSEQ multiplex PCR; TCRdb has only the in-frame clones, and not every one. Seen here are 150,000 to 200,000 clones, 88% observed once, and the top ten hold approximately 4.5%. This sample is part of a study of blood T cell repertoires in COVID-19. The source material was peripheral blood. This TCR derives from a human donor in a cohort sampled during active COVID-19.

The CDR3, as DNA: TGTGCCAGCAGCTTAGCCGGGACTAGCGGTCTCTCCTACGAGCAGTACTTC. This codes for CASSLAGTSGLSYEQYF. V gene TRBV7-9 combines with J gene TRBJ2-7; TRBD2 agrees at 11 bases. The trim removed 0 bases at V and 0 bases at J, leaving 4 bases unmatched. The germline V gene encodes CDR1 SEHNR and CDR2 FQNEAQ (reference sequence). This CDR3 spans 17 amino acids.